Listed below are T cell receptor beta chains from one sample, sequenced in a study of early T cells in non-severe SARS-CoV-2 infection. A single record per CDR3 protein comes from TCRdb applying MiXCR to the 5' RACE reads. The sample lists 48,000 or so distinct CDR3 sequences; around 6.4% were seen once. The sample in question was whole blood, obtained at baseline. These receptors came from an adult who was a healthcare worker with PCR-confirmed SARS-CoV-2 infection or an uninfected control (not recorded which). Both conserved end residues are part of each CDR3. A D gene is named only where the DNA matches it firmly. Clone size is given for some rows only: seen once, a few or many times, or a class if the clone is expanded.

clone size	D gene	J gene	V gene	CDR3 protein	CDR3 DNA
few	.	TRBJ2-1	TRBV11-2	CASSSGDFPYNEQFF	TGTGCCAGCAGCTCCGGGGACTTCCCCTACAATGAGCAGTTCTTC
.	.	TRBJ2-7	TRBV19	CASSTYHLYEQYF	TGTGCCAGTAGTACTTATCACCTTTACGAGCAGTACTTC
many	.	TRBJ1-5	TRBV10-2	CATRDTLGRGQPQHF	TGCGCCACCCGGGACACCCTGGGTCGGGGTCAGCCCCAGCATTTT
.	.	TRBJ2-1	TRBV6-5	CASSYGQGHDNEQFF	TGTGCCAGCAGTTACGGGCAGGGACACGACAATGAGCAGTTCTTC
few	.	TRBJ1-5	TRBV20-1	CSARGLGEASQPQHF	TGCAGTGCTAGAGGATTAGGGGAGGCGAGTCAGCCCCAGCATTTT
many	TRBD2	TRBJ2-7	TRBV28	CASSFPLSGTSAYEQYF	TGTGCCAGCAGTTTCCCATTATCCGGGACTAGTGCCTACGAGCAGTACTTC
few	.	TRBJ1-1	TRBV10-1	CASFGENTEAFF	TGCGCCAGCTTCGGGGAGAACACTGAAGCTTTCTTT
.	.	TRBJ1-2	TRBV6-5	CASSDGGYGYTF	TGTGCCAGCAGTGACGGGGGCTATGGCTACACCTTC
few	.	TRBJ2-1	TRBV20-1	CSARALNYNEQFF	TGCAGTGCTAGGGCCCTAAACTACAATGAGCAGTTCTTC
many	.	TRBJ2-1	TRBV7-2	CASSRLVLLEQFF	TGTGCCAGCAGCCGCCTAGTATTGCTTGAGCAGTTCTTC
few	TRBD1	TRBJ2-2	TRBV7-2	CASSLGDSPRVRLFF	TGTGCCAGCAGCTTAGGGGACAGTCCTAGGGTGAGGCTGTTTTTT
.	.	TRBJ2-5	TRBV12-3/TRBV12-4	CASSEMKTQYF	TGTGCCAGCAGTGAGATGAAGACCCAGTACTTC
many	.	TRBJ2-1	TRBV4-1	CASSFRDSTPGEQFF	TGCGCCAGCAGCTTCCGGGACTCGACACCGGGTGAGCAGTTCTTC
.	TRBD1	TRBJ2-1	TRBV28	CASSSSTGGVQFF	TGTGCCAGCAGTTCATCCACAGGGGGCGTGCAGTTCTTC
many	.	TRBJ2-1	TRBV7-2	CASRDSARGFNNEQFF	TGTGCCAGCAGGGACAGTGCCCGGGGCTTTAACAATGAGCAGTTCTTC
many	TRBD2	TRBJ2-1	TRBV5-5	CASTKAGDLYNEQFF	TGTGCCAGCACCAAAGCGGGAGATCTCTACAATGAGCAGTTCTTC
many	TRBD1	TRBJ2-5	TRBV7-8	CASTFDRGPGETQYF	TGTGCCAGCACCTTCGACAGGGGACCTGGGGAGACCCAGTACTTC
many	TRBD1	TRBJ2-7	TRBV29-1	CSVRTGSPSYEQYF	TGCAGCGTTCGGACAGGGTCTCCCTCCTACGAGCAGTACTTC
.	TRBD2	TRBJ2-1	TRBV6-2/TRBV6-3	CASSLTLAGLDNEQFF	TGTGCCAGCAGTTTAACCCTAGCGGGACTAGACAATGAGCAGTTCTTC
many	.	TRBJ1-3	TRBV24-1	CATSDSSSGNTIYF	TGTGCCACCTCGGACAGCAGCTCTGGAAACACCATATATTTT
few	.	TRBJ2-1	TRBV29-1	CSVEGHFNEQFF	TGCAGCGTGGAAGGACACTTCAATGAGCAGTTCTTC
many	TRBD2	TRBJ2-1	TRBV2	CASSYTGTSNVEQFF	TGTGCCAGCAGTTACACCGGGACTAGCAATGTTGAGCAGTTCTTC
many	.	TRBJ2-4	TRBV6-1	CASSEVRGNKNIQYF	TGTGCCAGCAGTGAAGTTAGGGGGAACAAAAACATTCAGTACTTC
many	TRBD1	TRBJ2-7	TRBV29-1	CSARQGAYEQYF	TGCAGCGCAAGACAGGGCGCCTACGAGCAGTACTTC
many	.	TRBJ2-3	TRBV7-8	CASSLDTGSTDTQYF	TGTGCCAGCAGCTTAGACACGGGGAGCACAGATACGCAGTATTTT
many	.	TRBJ2-2	TRBV20-1	CSARVAVGTGELFF	.
.	.	TRBJ2-2	TRBV28	CASSSVDPRTGELFF	TGTGCCAGCAGTTCTGTGGACCCGAGGACCGGGGAGCTGTTTTTT
many	.	TRBJ2-3	TRBV29-1	CSVDLPGLDTQYF	TGCAGCGTTGATCTCCCGGGCCTGGATACGCAGTATTTT
many	.	TRBJ2-7	TRBV4-1	CASSQEYDAGQLYEQYF	TGCGCCAGCAGCCAAGAATACGACGCGGGACAACTCTACGAGCAGTACTTC
.	TRBD1	TRBJ2-5	TRBV5-1	CASWSGGSSKETQYF	TGCGCCAGCTGGTCAGGGGGCTCCTCTAAAGAGACCCAGTACTTC
many	.	TRBJ2-1	TRBV4-1	CASSQEGSGLSYNEQFF	TGCGCCAGCAGCCAAGAAGGCTCCGGGCTCTCCTACAATGAGCAGTTCTTC
many	.	TRBJ1-5	TRBV6-2/TRBV6-3	CASSSFRDSNQPQHF	TGTGCCAGCAGTTCCTTCCGGGACAGCAATCAGCCCCAGCATTTT
many	.	TRBJ2-2	TRBV24-1	CATSGTLRGDTGELFF	TGTGCCACCAGTGGGACCCTCAGGGGGGACACCGGGGAGCTGTTTTTT
.	.	TRBJ2-7	TRBV6-2/TRBV6-3	CASSYSLGGTRYEQYF	TGTGCCAGCAGTTACTCGTTGGGGGGCACACGGTACGAGCAGTACTTC
few	TRBD2	TRBJ2-1	TRBV3-1	CASSHPSAPSGRRRFYNEQFF	TGTGCCAGCAGCCACCCCAGCGCGCCTAGCGGGAGAAGGCGGTTCTACAATGAGCAGTTCTTC
many	TRBD2	TRBJ2-7	TRBV2	CASTPGGGRGANEQYF	TGTGCCAGCACGCCGGGTGGCGGGAGGGGGGCTAACGAGCAGTACTTC
few	.	TRBJ1-5	TRBV20-1	CSARVSYSNQPQHF	TGCAGTGCTAGGGTTAGTTATAGCAATCAGCCCCAGCATTTT
few	.	TRBJ2-3	TRBV7-2	CASRLVGTDTQYF	TGTGCCAGTCGACTAGTTGGGACAGATACGCAGTATTTT
.	TRBD1	TRBJ1-5	TRBV4-2	CASSPGTGTGGGNQPQHF	TGTGCCAGCAGTCCCGGGACAGGGACTGGGGGCGGCAATCAGCCCCAGCATTTT
many	TRBD2	TRBJ2-1	TRBV28	CASSPSGRAYNEQFF	TGTGCCAGCAGCCCCAGCGGGAGGGCCTACAATGAGCAGTTCTTC
many	.	TRBJ1-1	TRBV6-5	CASSWEGLNTEAFF	TGTGCCAGCAGTTGGGAGGGCCTGAACACTGAAGCTTTCTTT
many	TRBD1	TRBJ2-1	TRBV6-5	CASSYSRDRYNEQFF	TGTGCCAGCAGTTACTCCCGGGACAGGTACAATGAGCAGTTCTTC
.	.	TRBJ2-2	TRBV19	CASRGVDAKNTGELFF	TGTGCCAGTAGGGGGGTCGACGCGAAGAACACCGGGGAGCTGTTTTTT
few	.	TRBJ2-2	TRBV6-5	CASSYQGPNTGELFF	TGTGCCAGCAGTTACCAGGGACCGAACACCGGGGAGCTGTTTTTT
.	.	TRBJ2-6	TRBV19	CARTGTVSSGANVLTF	TGTGCCAGAACAGGGACCGTGTCCTCTGGGGCCAACGTCCTGACTTTC
many	.	TRBJ1-3	TRBV6-6	CASSYFNRVGNSGNTIYF	TGTGCCAGCAGTTACTTTAACAGGGTGGGGAACTCTGGAAACACCATATATTTT
few	.	TRBJ2-1	TRBV10-3	CAISEISHEQFF	TGTGCCATCAGTGAGATCTCGCATGAGCAGTTCTTC
many	TRBD1	TRBJ2-1	TRBV28	CASSPGTGGNEQFF	TGTGCCAGCAGCCCCGGGACAGGGGGCAATGAGCAGTTCTTC
few	TRBD1	TRBJ1-2	TRBV5-1	CASSQGQALYGYTF	TGCGCCAGCAGCCAAGGACAGGCCCTCTATGGCTACACCTTC
.	TRBD2	TRBJ2-7	TRBV20-1	CSARFVSSGTYEQYF	TGCAGTGCTAGATTCGTGTCTAGCGGAACCTACGAGCAGTACTTC
.	.	TRBJ2-5	TRBV16	CASSQSAGGGETQYF	TGTGCCAGCAGCCAATCGGCCGGAGGTGGAGAGACCCAGTACTTC
many	TRBD2	TRBJ2-7	TRBV7-6	CASGTSGTSYEQYF	TGTGCCAGCGGGACTAGCGGGACCTCCTACGAGCAGTACTTC
.	.	TRBJ2-7	TRBV27	CASAQSAGVIYEQYF	TGTGCCAGCGCACAGTCGGCAGGGGTTATCTACGAGCAGTACTTC
many	.	TRBJ1-1	TRBV21-1	CASSKLRGTGDARCTEAFF	TGTGCCAGCAGCAAATTAAGGGGGACAGGGGATGCTCGGTGCACTGAAGCTTTCTTT
.	TRBD1	TRBJ1-1	TRBV7-8	CASSLGDRAEAFF	TGTGCCAGCAGCTTAGGCGACAGGGCTGAAGCTTTCTTT
few	TRBD2	TRBJ2-1	TRBV3-1	CASSPLGAGGYNEQFF	TGTGCCAGCAGCCCCCTCGGGGCGGGAGGGTACAATGAGCAGTTCTTC
.	.	TRBJ2-3	TRBV18	CASSPPLQGRTSTDTQYF	TGTGCCAGCTCACCACCCCTGCAGGGTCGTACTAGCACAGATACGCAGTATTTT
few	TRBD1	TRBJ1-4	TRBV9	CASSVGQGNEKLFF	TGTGCCAGCAGCGTAGGACAGGGTAATGAAAAACTGTTTTTT
many	TRBD1	TRBJ2-5	TRBV7-9	CASSSNRGSVQETQYF	TGTGCCAGCAGCTCAAACAGGGGGTCCGTGCAAGAGACCCAGTACTTC